The 30 T cell receptor beta chains reported below all come from one sample, sequenced in a study of T cell responses to AZD1222 COVID-19 vaccine. The method was immunoSEQ multiplex PCR; TCRdb's version includes in-frame clones alone and lacks a portion of them. Here the sample spans approximately 100,000 clones, roughly 87% being singletons. This specimen consisted of peripheral blood, obtained on day 0 of AZD1222 vaccination. These receptors were taken from an adult in good health.

V usage is TRBV12-3 or TRBV12-4 and J usage is TRBJ1-1; no firm D call. V was cut by 6 bases and J by 7 bases, with 9 bases left in between. CDR3 size: 11 residues. The CDR3 region has the DNA TGTGCCAGCAGCGGCCGGAGTGAAGCTTTCTTT. This translates into CASSGRSEAFF.

This clone was seen only a few times. This rearrangement joins TRBV19 to TRBJ1-1; the D is unclear. The CDR3 length is 17 residues. In germline, CDR1 is LNHDA, CDR2 SQIVND (reference sequence). The V end lost 1 base, the J end lost 0 bases, and 15 bases lay between the germline ends. CDR3 sequence reads: CASSIGYLRRLNTEAFF. CDR3 bases: TGTGCCAGTAGTATAGGGTACCTTAGGAGACTGAACACTGAAGCTTTCTTT.

The chain couples TRBV6-5 to TRBJ2-1; D is unclear. The V gene's germline CDR1 is MNHEY and CDR2 SVGAGI. The ends were cut back, 5 bases at V and 1 base at J, with 12 bases in the middle. The CDR3 is 15 residues long. The CDR3 loop is CASSPEDGSYNEQFF. DNA of the CDR3: TGTGCCAGCAGTCCCGAAGATGGGTCCTACAATGAGCAGTTCTTC.

V usage is TRBV4-2 and J usage is TRBJ1-6; D possibly corresponds to TRBD1 (5 bases). V was trimmed by 5 bases and J by 0 bases, leaving 8 bases between them. The CDR3 runs 15 residues. The germline V gene encodes CDR1 LGHNA and CDR2 YNFKEQ. CDR3 DNA: TGTGCCAGCAGCTACAGGAGCTCCTATAATTCACCCCTCCACTTT. It specifies CASSYRSSYNSPLHF.

The gene calls are TRBV5-1 and TRBJ2-1; 8 bases align to TRBD2. Germline lookup yields CDR1 SGHRS and CDR2 YFSETQ. The CDR3 spans 15 residues. V was clipped by 5 bases and J by 2 bases; unmatched bases: 6. The CDR3 reads CASSSGLATYNEQFF. DNA of the CDR3: TGCGCCAGCAGTTCCGGACTAGCCACCTACAATGAGCAGTTCTTC.

This chain uses TRBV4-2 with TRBJ1-1, with a weak D call TRBD1 (5 bases). Trimming shortened V by 3 bases and J by 5 bases, and 13 bases separated the two germline ends. Germline CDR1 is LGHNA and CDR2 is YNFKEQ. The CDR3 sequence is 14 residues long. As DNA, the CDR3 is TGTGCCAGCAGCCATTTCATGGGGGAGACTGAAGCTTTCTTT. Protein product: CASSHFMGETEAFF.

The rearrangement joins TRBV5-1 to TRBJ2-4; TRBD2 might be the D (5 bases). Trimming shortened V by 1 base and J by 0 bases, and 14 bases separated the two germline ends. The germline gives CDR1 SGHRS, CDR2 YFSETQ. The CDR3 totals 17 residues. CDR3 coding DNA: TGCGCCAGCAGCTTGAGCGAGGGCCCTAAAGCCAAAAACATTCAGTACTTC. Protein product: CASSLSEGPKAKNIQYF.

In nucleotides, the CDR3 is TGTGCCAGCAGCTCCCGTGGAGGGGTAGGGGAAAAACTGTTTTTT. Its translation: CASSSRGGVGEKLFF. The genes are TRBV9 and TRBJ1-4, with a weak D call TRBD1 (5 bases). Per germline, CDR1 SGDLS and CDR2 YYNGEE. This CDR3 has 15 amino acids. V was cut by 4 bases and J by 8 bases, with 18 bases left in between. The full variable domain, rest sourced from reference TRBV9 and TRBJ1-4, is DSGVTQTPKHLITATGQRVTLRCSPRSGDLSVYWYQQSLDQGLQFLIQYYNGEERAKGNILERFSAQQFPDLHSELNLSSLELGDSALYFCASSSRGGVGEKLFFGSGTQLSVL.

This chain links TRBV5-1 with TRBJ1-3; D is unresolved. V was cut by 2 bases and J by 0 bases, with 6 bases left in between. This CDR3 has 14 amino acids. From germline, CDR1 is SGHRS and CDR2 YFSETQ. The CDR3 DNA is TGCGCCAGCAGCTTTGGAACCTCTGGAAACACCATATATTTT. This gives the protein CASSFGTSGNTIYF.

This chain connects TRBV5-1 to TRBJ1-2; possible D gene TRBD1, 6 bases. V was cut by 0 bases and J by 7 bases, with 10 bases left in between. Looked up from germline, CDR1 is SGHRS and CDR2 is YFSETQ. The CDR3 is 13 amino acids. The CDR3 nucleotides read TGCGCCAGCAGCTTGGTCCAGGGGTTTGGCTACACCTTC. Translated: CASSLVQGFGYTF. The whole variable domain, remainder taken from reference TRBV5-1 and TRBJ1-2, is KAGVTQTPRYLIKTRGQQVTLSCSPISGHRSVSWYQQTPGQGLQFLFEYFSETQRNKGNFPGRFSGRQFSNSRSEMNVSTLELGDSALYLCASSLVQGFGYTFGSGTRLTVV.

J is TRBJ2-2 and V is TRBV4-2; D might be TRBD2 (5 bases). The CDR3 is 16 residues long. The germline CDR1 and CDR2 sequences are LGHNA and YNFKEQ. Trimming cost V 3 bases and J 2 bases, with 13 bases left between them. CDR3 residues: CASSQATGSNTGELFF. DNA for the CDR3: TGTGCCAGCAGCCAGGCCACGGGATCCAACACCGGGGAGCTGTTTTTT.

The V gene is TRBV7-6, the J gene TRBJ1-4; D might be TRBD1 (5 bases). Germline lookup yields CDR1 SGHVS and CDR2 FNYEAQ. The ends were cut back, 5 bases at V and 8 bases at J, with 18 bases in the middle. This CDR3 contains 15 residues. Here the CDR3 DNA reads TGTGCCAGCAGCGGAACGGGGGAGGCTGCGGAAAAACTGTTTTTT. This gives the protein CASSGTGEAAEKLFF.

The CDR3 sequence is CASNPGTVYNEQFF. DNA of the CDR3: TGCGCCAGCAACCCCGGGACAGTCTACAATGAGCAGTTCTTC. This chain connects TRBV5-1 to TRBJ2-1, with TRBD1 matching over 7 bases. J lost 3 bases, V lost 6 bases, and 6 bases had no gene match. The CDR3 loop spans 14 amino acids. Germline CDR1 SGHRS, CDR2 YFSETQ.

This clone counts as medium-sized. The chain employs TRBV6-5 and TRBJ2-6; no reliable D call. The CDR3 length is 15 residues. Trimming pared 8 bases from V and 0 bases from J, leaving 11 bases between. Looked up from germline, CDR1 is MNHEY and CDR2 is SVGAGI. CDR3: CASGQDVSGANVLTF. CDR3 nucleotides: TGTGCCAGCGGGCAGGATGTCTCTGGGGCCAACGTCCTGACTTTC.

The rearrangement links TRBV7-6 to TRBJ1-1, with D possibly being TRBD1 (6 bases). The V gene's germline CDR1 is SGHVS and CDR2 FNYEAQ. Trimming pared 5 bases from V and 6 bases from J, leaving 16 bases between. The CDR3 is 14 amino acids. In DNA, the CDR3 is TGTGCCAGCAGCCCAGTCAGGGGCCTAGCTGAAGCTTTCTTT. It specifies CASSPVRGLAEAFF.

This clone was detected a few times. This rearrangement joins TRBV21-1 to TRBJ2-3; TRBD1, as called in the table, went unchecked against the DNA. TRBV21-1 is tagged as a pseudogene. The CDR3 spans 17 residues. DNA of the CDR3: TGTCCACAATCAGGCGTGAAGAGGGGACAGGTGAGGGATACGCAGTATTTT. Amino acid sequence: CPQSGVKRGQVRDTQYF.

V and J are TRBV5-4 and TRBJ2-7; no firm D call. V was trimmed by 0 bases and J by 6 bases, leaving 4 bases between them. CDR1 and CDR2 from the germline V gene are SGHNT and YYREEE (reference sequence). The CDR3 spans 11 residues. This CDR3 reads CASSLGTEQYF. The CDR3 nucleotides are TGTGCCAGCAGCTTGGGGACCGAGCAGTACTTC.

This sequence joins TRBV18 and TRBJ1-2, with 7 bases identical to TRBD1. CDR3 length: 18 amino acids. Germline CDR1 reads KGHSH; CDR2 reads LQKENI. With V trimmed by 2 bases and J by 2 bases, 14 bases remained unmatched. This chain's CDR3 is CASSPNSGAGGQNYGYTF. CDR3 DNA sequence: TGTGCCAGCTCACCAAATTCGGGCGCGGGGGGACAGAACTATGGCTACACCTTC.

The chain joins TRBV12-3 or TRBV12-4 to TRBJ1-2; D is unresolved. V shed 4 bases and J shed 3 bases, with 9 bases lying between them. This CDR3 region has 13 residues. CDR3 sequence reads: CASSSDPDYGYTF. The CDR3 DNA follows: TGTGCCAGCAGTTCCGACCCCGACTATGGCTACACCTTC.

The chain links TRBV6-6 to TRBJ1-6; 8 positions match TRBD1. Germline trimming cut 5 bases from V and 0 bases from J; bases unmatched to any gene: 3. The V gene's germline CDR1 is MNHNY and CDR2 SVGAGI (reference sequence). This CDR3 is 16 amino acids long. The CDR3 region is CASSGQGSSYNSPLHF. The CDR3 region has the DNA TGTGCCAGCAGTGGACAGGGTTCCTCCTATAATTCACCCCTCCACTTT.

CDR3 bases: TGTGCCAGCAGCGCAACAGGGGGCGCGGATGGCTACACCTTC. Translation: CASSATGGADGYTF. This chain joins TRBV2 and TRBJ1-2, with 9 bases aligning to TRBD1. The germline CDR1 and CDR2 sequences are SNHLY and FYNNEI. The CDR3 totals 14 residues. V gave up 6 bases and J gave up 6 bases; unmatched junction bases: 8.

V usage is TRBV2 and J usage is TRBJ1-2; D is uncertain. The V gene lost 1 base and the J gene lost 0 bases, with 6 bases spanning the gap. CDR1 is SNHLY, CDR2 FYNNEI, per germline. The CDR3 extends over 14 amino acids. The CDR3 protein is CASSEGLANYGYTF. The CDR3 nucleotides read TGTGCCAGCAGTGAAGGATTAGCTAACTATGGCTACACCTTC.

The V gene is TRBV10-1, the J gene TRBJ1-5; the D is unclear. The CDR3 consists of 12 residues. The V end was cut by 11 bases, the J end by 7 bases, with 15 bases between. Looked up from germline, CDR1 is WNHNN and CDR2 is SYGVQD (reference sequence). Here the CDR3 reads CASRGPAQPQHF. DNA of the CDR3: TGCGCCTCCAGAGGACCTGCGCAGCCCCAGCATTTT.

The chain carries TRBV10-3 and TRBJ1-1, with 7 bases that match TRBD1. Germline CDR1 ENHRY, CDR2 SYGVKD. The CDR3 has 14 amino acids. V lost 10 bases and J lost 1; bases outside the gene matches: 9. CDR3 loop: CATGQDRSNTEAFF. The CDR3 DNA is TGTGCCACCGGACAGGACAGATCGAACACTGAAGCTTTCTTT.

The rearrangement uses TRBV7-9 and TRBJ2-5; 7 bases match TRBD1. V gave up 4 bases and J gave up 1 base; unmatched junction bases: 6. The germline V gene has CDR1 SEHNR and CDR2 FQNEAQ (reference sequence). This CDR3 has 15 residues. CDR3 in amino acids: CASSSADRSQETQYF. The CDR3 DNA follows: TGTGCCAGCAGCTCTGCGGACAGGTCCCAAGAGACCCAGTACTTC.

This clone was seen a few times. The chain couples TRBV28 to TRBJ1-2, with D maybe TRBD1 (5 bases). Germline CDR1 is MDHEN and CDR2 is SYDVKM. CDR3 length: 13 amino acids. Deletions cut 9 bases from V and 0 bases from J, with 11 bases between. CDR3 sequence reads: CASQTVTNYGYTF. The CDR3 coding sequence is TGTGCCAGTCAGACAGTCACTAACTATGGCTACACCTTC.

V is TRBV4-1 and J is TRBJ1-2, with D hard to call. Germline V lookup: CDR1 MGHRA, CDR2 YSYEKL. The CDR3 consists of 16 residues. V was shortened by 1 base and J by 8 bases, with 20 bases between the two germline ends. CDR3 region: CASSQVGGQALGGYTF. CDR3 coding DNA: TGCGCCAGCAGCCAAGTGGGTGGCCAGGCGTTAGGGGGCTACACCTTC.

The gene calls are TRBV19 and TRBJ1-5; possibly TRBD1 for D (5 bases). The V end was cut by 7 bases, the J end by 4 bases, with 14 bases between. Germline-derived CDR1 and CDR2 are LNHDA and SQIVND (reference sequence). The CDR3 contains 14 residues. The CDR3 DNA is TGTGCCAGTATGGAGGGGTACCGAAATCAGCCCCAGCATTTT. Its protein product is CASMEGYRNQPQHF.

The chain recombines TRBV2 with TRBJ1-2, with 9 bases identical to TRBD1. The V and J ends lost 2 bases and 8 bases, in that order; junction bases with no gene match: 9. The germline V gene has CDR1 SNHLY and CDR2 FYNNEI. The CDR3 contains 15 residues. The CDR3 loop is CASSEQLGQGGGYTF. The CDR3 coding sequence is TGTGCCAGCAGTGAACAGCTGGGACAGGGTGGAGGCTACACCTTC.

The chain joins TRBV30 to TRBJ1-1; 7 positions match TRBD1. Germline values: CDR1 GTSNPN, CDR2 SVGIG (reference sequence). This CDR3 is built from 13 residues. Losses at the gene ends were 3 bases for V and 0 bases for J; bases not matched to a gene: 1. The CDR3 bases are TGTGCCTGGAGGGGACAGTTGAACACTGAAGCTTTCTTT. This sequence encodes CAWRGQLNTEAFF.